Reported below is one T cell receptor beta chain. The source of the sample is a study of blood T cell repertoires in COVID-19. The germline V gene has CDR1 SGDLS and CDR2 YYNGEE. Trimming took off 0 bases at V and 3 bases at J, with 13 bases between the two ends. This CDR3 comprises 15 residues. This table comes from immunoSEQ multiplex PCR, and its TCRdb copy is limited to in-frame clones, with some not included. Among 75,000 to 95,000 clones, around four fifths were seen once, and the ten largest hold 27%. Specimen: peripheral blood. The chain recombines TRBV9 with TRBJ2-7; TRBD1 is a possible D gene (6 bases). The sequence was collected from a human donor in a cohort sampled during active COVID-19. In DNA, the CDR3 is TGTGCCAGCAGCGTAGCTGGCGGACAGAACTACGAGCAGTACTTC. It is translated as CASSVAGGQNYEQYF.